The 30 T cell receptor beta chains reported below all come from one sample, sequenced in a study of response to subunit inactivated influenza vaccine listed by TCRdb under 2018. Library preparation employed RT-PCR. This sample was sequenced with an Illumina HiSeq 2500. TCRdb trimmed public reads at Q25 via fastp, called clones via MiXCR and kept in-frame beta chains. Rows are unified per CDR3 protein, each entry keeping the most common DNA and genes. The sample profile shows some 800,000 distinct CDR3 sequences; around 20% of them were found once. The top ten hold about 9.4% of the sample. The material sequenced was PBMCs from blood, taken around 5 days after vaccination. The source of these receptors is a man in his fifties or sixties who received an inactivated influenza vaccine. Donor details come from another sample of the same person, matched by shared clones.

The rearrangement links TRBV5-1 to TRBJ2-7; no clear D gene. The CDR3 has 12 residues. Germline CDR1 reads SGHRS; CDR2 reads YFSETQ. The V end lost 4 bases, the J end lost 2 bases, and 7 bases lay between the germline ends. Here the CDR3 reads CASSGSTYEQYF. As DNA, the CDR3 is TGCGCCAGCAGCGGTTCGACCTACGAGCAGTACTTC. The full variable domain, completed using reference TRBV5-1 and TRBJ2-7, is KAGVTQTPRYLIKTRGQQVTLSCSPISGHRSVSWYQQTPGQGLQFLFEYFSETQRNKGNFPGRFSGRQFSNSRSEMNVSTLELGDSALYLCASSGSTYEQYFGPGTRLTVT.

CDR3 nucleotides: TGTGCCTGGAGTGTATCAGGGATCTACACCTTC. Its protein is CAWSVSGIYTF. This rearrangement joins TRBV30 to TRBJ1-2, with D perhaps TRBD1 (5 bases). Trimming took 0 bases from V and 10 from J, leaving 9 bases between them. Germline CDR1 is GTSNPN and CDR2 is SVGIG (reference sequence). There are 11 residues in the CDR3.

V gene TRBV29-1 combines with J gene TRBJ2-3; 9 bases are a match to TRBD1. Germline V CDR1 and CDR2: SQVTM, ANQGSEA. CDR3 length: 12 amino acids. With 7 bases clipped from V and 4 bases from J, the junction kept 3 bases outside the gene matches. In DNA, the CDR3 is TGCAGCGCCGGGACAGGGTCAGATACGCAGTATTTT. Translation gives CSAGTGSDTQYF.

The table lists this clonotype with a few counts. This rearrangement joins TRBV21-1 to TRBJ2-3; the table's D call of TRBD2 was not tested on the DNA. TRBV21-1 is annotated as a pseudogene. CDR3 length: 17 residues. The CDR3 sequence: CASSKALCSGAADTQYF. CDR3 DNA: TGTGCCAGCAGCAAAGCGCTTTGTAGCGGGGCTGCAGATACGCAGTATTTT.

This clonotype was seen a handful of times. The V call is TRBV6-2 or TRBV6-3, the J call TRBJ2-6, with TRBD1 matching over 10 bases. V trimming: 7 bases; J trimming: 2 bases; junction bases outside the gene matches: 2. Germline V gene data show CDR1 as MNHEY and CDR2 as SVGEGT. The CDR3 covers 15 residues. CDR3 in DNA: TGTGCCAGCAAGGGACAGGGGACTGGGGCCAACGTCCTGACTTTC. Protein sequence: CASKGQGTGANVLTF.

CDR3 sequence (DNA): TGCAGTGCAAACCGGGACTTCCTAATTATTGAGCAGTTCTTC. It yields the protein CSANRDFLIIEQFF. The chain combines TRBV20-1 with TRBJ2-1; a possible D gene is TRBD2 (6 bases). From germline, CDR1 is DFQATT and CDR2 SNEGSKA (reference sequence). This CDR3 is 14 amino acids long. Trimming removed 6 bases at V and 9 bases at J, with 21 bases between.

CDR3 sequence (DNA): TGTGCCAGCAGTTACTCGACAAGGCCGGATTCACCCCTCCACTTT. Translated, it gives CASSYSTRPDSPLHF. The rearrangement uses TRBV6-5 and TRBJ1-6; D is ambiguous. V was clipped by 0 bases and J by 8 bases, with 11 bases between them. The CDR3 totals 15 residues. The germline gives CDR1 MNHEY, CDR2 SVGAGI.

The rearrangement links TRBV27 to TRBJ2-3; TRBD2 is a possible D gene (6 bases). Germline lookup yields CDR1 MNHEY and CDR2 SMNVEV (reference sequence). Trimming cost V 0 bases and J 1 base, with 14 bases left between them. This CDR3 region has 17 residues. The CDR3 DNA reads TGTGCCAGCAGTTTATCGGTACGGGGGTATGGCACAGATACGCAGTATTTT. Translated, it gives CASSLSVRGYGTDTQYF.

The chain links TRBV20-1 to TRBJ2-3; 7 positions match TRBD1. The trim removed 6 bases at V and 7 bases at J, leaving 7 bases unmatched. Germline V CDR1 and CDR2: DFQATT, SNEGSKA (reference sequence). This CDR3 is built from 12 residues. For the CDR3, the DNA is TGCAGTGCCAAAACAGGGGTCAATACGCAGTATTTT. Encoded protein: CSAKTGVNTQYF.

This clonotype has just a few counts. The V and J genes are TRBV4-2 and TRBJ2-1; 10 bases map to TRBD2. Germline CDR1 reads LGHNA; CDR2 reads YNFKEQ. The CDR3 is 17 residues long. The V gene end was trimmed by 2 bases and the J gene end by 4 bases; junction bases not matched to a gene: 8. DNA for the CDR3: TGTGCCAGCAGCCAACCTAGTCTAGCGGGAGTTTACAATGAGCAGTTCTTC. It yields the protein CASSQPSLAGVYNEQFF.

This clonotype was counted only a few times. The rearrangement joins TRBV12-3 or TRBV12-4 to TRBJ1-2; tentative D call: TRBD1 (5 bases). V lost 7 bases to trimming and J lost 6 bases, with 18 bases between them. The CDR3 is 14 residues long. The CDR3 here is CASTTEGTLHGYTF. The CDR3 nucleotides are TGTGCCAGCACAACAGAGGGGACCCTACATGGCTACACCTTC.

This clonotype has at least ten counts. The chain recombines TRBV29-1 with TRBJ2-4, with D unclear. The CDR3 totals 13 residues. The V end was cut by 4 bases, the J end by 0 bases, with 7 bases between. Per germline, CDR1 SQVTM and CDR2 ANQGSEA. CDR3 residues: CSVGLLAKNIQYF. The CDR3 region has the DNA TGCAGCGTTGGGTTACTAGCCAAAAACATTCAGTACTTC. The full variable domain, in which reference TRBV29-1 and TRBJ2-4 provide the parts outside the CDR3, is SAVISQKPSRDICQRGTSLTIQCQVDSQVTMMFWYRQQPGQSLTLIATANQGSEATYESGFVIDKFPISRPNLTFSTLTVSNMSPEDSSIYLCSVGLLAKNIQYFGAGTRLSVL.

This clonotype was seen only a few times. The genes are TRBV28 and TRBJ2-5; 7 nucleotides agree with TRBD1. This CDR3 is 15 amino acids long. V was pared by 5 bases and J by 1 base, with 7 bases of the junction left unmatched. Germline lookup yields CDR1 MDHEN and CDR2 SYDVKM. The CDR3 region has the DNA TGTGCCAGCAGTCAAACAGGGGACCCCCAAGAGACCCAGTACTTC. Amino acids: CASSQTGDPQETQYF.

This clonotype was recorded many times. The chain is built from TRBV24-1 and TRBJ2-2; D unresolved. Germline CDR1 and CDR2: KGHDR and SFDVKD. This CDR3 has 13 amino acids. The V gene lost 6 bases and the J gene lost 4 bases, with 8 bases spanning the gap. The CDR3 loop is CATSSHFTGELFF. The CDR3 coding sequence is TGTGCCACCAGTAGTCACTTCACCGGGGAGCTGTTTTTT.

V gene TRBV6-5 combines with J gene TRBJ2-1; possibly TRBD2 for D (5 bases). Deletions cut 0 bases from V and 4 bases from J, with 19 bases between. Germline-derived CDR1 and CDR2 are MNHEY and SVGAGI. The CDR3 length is 18 residues. CDR3 DNA sequence: TGTGCCAGCAGTTACTCCGCTCTACAGCGGACCCTTTACAATGAGCAGTTCTTC. Translating gives CASSYSALQRTLYNEQFF.

This clonotype was seen ten or more times. This chain links TRBV28 with TRBJ2-1; 8 nucleotides line up with TRBD1. The length of the CDR3 is 15 residues. The germline CDR1 and CDR2 sequences are MDHEN and SYDVKM. J was trimmed by 4 bases and V by 8 bases; bases with no gene match: 10. CDR3 in DNA: TGTGCCAGCGCACCAGGGACAGGAAATTACAATGAGCAGTTCTTC. It yields the protein CASAPGTGNYNEQFF.

This clonotype turned up a few times. V is TRBV29-1 and J is TRBJ1-4; TRBD1 might be the D (5 bases). The CDR3 sequence is 15 residues long. Trimming pared 4 bases from V and 11 bases from J, leaving 23 bases between. Per the germline V gene, CDR1 is SQVTM and CDR2 is ANQGSEA. The CDR3, as DNA: TGCAGCGTTGCCGGAAGCTCCAGGGAGGTGGGGAAACTGTTTTTT. Translated, it gives CSVAGSSREVGKLFF. The full variable domain, rest sourced from reference TRBV29-1 and TRBJ1-4, is SAVISQKPSRDICQRGTSLTIQCQVDSQVTMMFWYRQQPGQSLTLIATANQGSEATYESGFVIDKFPISRPNLTFSTLTVSNMSPEDSSIYLCSVAGSSREVGKLFFGSGTQLSVL.

This clonotype has only a few counts. The rearrangement joins TRBV12-3 or TRBV12-4 to TRBJ1-5, with 7 bases matching TRBD1. The CDR3 is made up of 15 amino acids. V lost 1 base to trimming and J lost 4 bases; unmatched junction nucleotides: 4. CDR3 nucleotides: TGTGCCAGCAGTTTAGTCCGGGACAGAAATCAGCCCCAGCATTTT. Translating it yields CASSLVRDRNQPQHF.

This clonotype was seen a few times. J is TRBJ2-1 and V is TRBV20-1, with D possibly being TRBD1 or TRBD2 (6 bases each). Trimming pared 5 bases from V and 8 bases from J, leaving 16 bases between. The germline CDR1 and CDR2 sequences are DFQATT and SNEGSKA (reference sequence). The CDR3 runs 13 residues. CDR3 in amino acids: CSAAGHRGDEQFF. CDR3 nucleotides: TGCAGTGCTGCGGGACACCGGGGAGATGAGCAGTTCTTC.

The V gene is TRBV6-5, the J gene TRBJ2-3, with D possibly called TRBD1 or TRBD2 (5 bases each). Between the trimmed V and J ends, which lost 0 bases and 7 bases, there was a span of 23 bases. In germline, CDR1 is MNHEY, CDR2 SVGAGI. This CDR3 has 18 residues. In DNA, the CDR3 is TGTGCCAGCAGTTACTCGATTCCCCGGGACGGACCCTATAATACGCAGTATTTT. Amino acids: CASSYSIPRDGPYNTQYF.

The chain carries TRBV10-3 and TRBJ2-5, with D unclear. The CDR3 runs to 11 residues. Per the germline V gene, CDR1 is ENHRY and CDR2 is SYGVKD. Trimming took 11 bases from V and 5 from J, leaving 12 bases between them. For the CDR3, the DNA is TGTGCCGCATCCGTGGGTGAGACCCAGTACTTC. Translation gives CAASVGETQYF.

This sequence joins TRBV7-2 and TRBJ2-1, with D possibly matching TRBD1 (6 bases). V gave up 5 bases and J gave up 7 bases, with 18 bases separating them. Germline CDR1 SGHTA, CDR2 FQGNSA. The CDR3 has 15 residues. The CDR3 DNA reads TGTGCCAGCAGCCGCGGGCAGGGGCCTTTGAATGAGCAGTTCTTC. The encoded protein is CASSRGQGPLNEQFF.

The rearrangement uses TRBV19 and TRBJ2-7; D could derive from TRBD1 or TRBD2 (5 bases each). The CDR3 sequence is 15 residues long. Germline loops: CDR1 LNHDA, CDR2 SQIVND (reference sequence). Trimming removed 5 bases from V and 2 bases from J, with 16 bases in between. The CDR3 bases are TGTGCCAGTAGTCTGTGGGGACCAACCACCTACGAGCAGTACTTC. Its translation: CASSLWGPTTYEQYF.

There are a few counts of this clonotype. Its ends do not fully match the called genes, so a read error is possible. The chain employs TRBV28 and TRBJ2-1; no definite D call. Germline V gives CDR1 MDHEN, CDR2 SYDVKM. The CDR3 extends over 10 amino acids. The CDR3 region has the DNA TGCCGTTGGTCCTACAATGAGCAGTTCTTC. Encoded protein: CRWSYNEQFF.

This clonotype has just a few counts. The gene calls are TRBV20-1 and TRBJ2-3; TRBD2 matches at 8 bases. This CDR3 has 13 amino acids. The V segment lost 1 base and the J segment 8 bases; nucleotides outside the gene matches: 5. CDR1 and CDR2 (germline): DFQATT, SNEGSKA (reference sequence). CDR3 amino acids: CSARVGGAVTQYF. The CDR3 DNA reads as TGCAGTGCTAGAGTCGGGGGGGCCGTTACGCAGTATTTT.

CDR3 sequence reads: CASSSRTSGGTGQFF. The CDR3 region has the DNA TGTGCCAGCAGTTCTCGGACTAGCGGGGGAACCGGGCAGTTCTTC. The chain is built from TRBV12-3 or TRBV12-4 and TRBJ2-1; 13 bases line up with TRBD2. V gave up 4 bases and J gave up 12 bases; unmatched junction bases: 9. The CDR3 loop spans 15 amino acids.

At least ten counts were recorded for this clonotype. The CDR3 protein is CASRQISGANVLTF. In DNA, the CDR3 is TGTGCCAGCAGGCAAATCTCTGGGGCCAACGTCCTGACTTTC. This chain joins TRBV6-2 or TRBV6-3 and TRBJ2-6; no reliable D call. Germline values: CDR1 MNHEY, CDR2 SVGEGT. CDR3 size: 14 residues. The ends were cut back, 6 bases at V and 0 bases at J, with 6 bases in the middle.

The rearrangement uses TRBV7-2 and TRBJ1-5; D not resolved. Germline V lookup: CDR1 SGHTA, CDR2 FQGNSA. CDR3 size: 16 residues. The germline V and J ends were trimmed by 0 bases and 0 bases, with 9 bases remaining between them. Here the CDR3 DNA reads TGTGCCAGCAGCTTAGCGGGTCTCTATAGCAATCAGCCCCAGCATTTT. Translation gives CASSLAGLYSNQPQHF.

This clonotype was detected ten times or more. The rearrangement links TRBV12-3 or TRBV12-4 to TRBJ1-1, with a tentative D call TRBD1 (6 bases). V lost 7 bases to trimming and J lost 0 bases, with 12 bases between them. This CDR3 has 14 residues. The CDR3 nucleotides are TGTGCCAGCAACTTCGACAGGCTGAACACTGAAGCTTTCTTT. Its translation is CASNFDRLNTEAFF.

The chain employs TRBV9 and TRBJ2-3, with a weak D call TRBD1 (6 bases). V gave up 6 bases and J gave up 0 bases, with 11 bases separating them. The V gene's germline CDR1 is SGDLS and CDR2 YYNGEE. The CDR3 covers 14 residues. CDR3 sequence: CASTPGQSTDTQYF. The CDR3 nucleotides read TGTGCCAGCACCCCGGGACAAAGCACAGATACGCAGTATTTT. Using reference TRBV9 and TRBJ2-3 for the parts outside the CDR3, the full variable domain is DSGVTQTPKHLITATGQRVTLRCSPRSGDLSVYWYQQSLDQGLQFLIQYYNGEERAKGNILERFSAQQFPDLHSELNLSSLELGDSALYFCASTPGQSTDTQYFGPGTRLTVL.